This TCR beta chain was recorded in a study of T cell responses to AZD1222 COVID-19 vaccine. Study-level results: Nearly half of spike-specific TCRs reportedly target unmutated variant regions. Along spike, vaccine-associated CD4 TCRs were found throughout, with dominance at 160-218 and 743-854.

With regard to this clone: What it recognizes is unknown.

Measured with immunoSEQ multiplex PCR; TCRdb has only the in-frame clones, and not every one. Here the sample spans 110,000 to 150,000 clones, roughly 91% being singletons. This CDR3 has 16 residues. CDR1 and CDR2 from the germline V gene are MNHNY and SVGAGI (reference sequence). V shed 1 base and J shed 5 bases, with 14 bases lying between them. The TCR comes from an adult in good health. V gene TRBV6-6 combines with J gene TRBJ2-2; D is undetermined. The sequences come from peripheral blood, collected on day 0 of AZD1222 vaccination. The CDR3 loop is CASSYLGSPMTGELFF. CDR3 nucleotides: TGTGCCAGCAGTTACTTGGGGTCCCCAATGACCGGGGAGCTGTTTTTT.